This entry lists 12 T cell receptor beta chains sequenced from one sample in a study of pediatric ulcerative colitis. Libraries were prepared by immunoSEQ multiplex PCR; TCRdb keeps only in-frame clonotypes and omits some of them. The data hold approximately 30,000 clones, with roughly four fifths observed a single time. Input material: blood. All receptors come from a boy between 10 and 17 years old with severe ulcerative colitis.

The genes are TRBV25-1 and TRBJ2-5; a possible D gene is TRBD2 (5 bases). Germline CDR1 is MGHDK and CDR2 is SYGVNS. Trimming took off 2 bases at V and 11 bases at J, with 21 bases between the two ends. CDR3 length equals 15 residues. The CDR3 DNA is TGTGCCAGCAGTGAAAGATACGAGGACCTTTGGGAGCAGTACTTC. Translating gives CASSERYEDLWEQYF.

The chain uses TRBV11-2 and TRBJ2-5; possible D gene TRBD2, 6 bases. The CDR3 has 15 residues. Germline lookup yields CDR1 SGHAT and CDR2 FQNNGV. V was cut by 4 bases and J by 4 bases, with 16 bases left in between. CDR3 in DNA: TGTGCCAGCAGCTCCACCGGGGGACTGGGAGAGACCCAGTACTTC. Translating gives CASSSTGGLGETQYF.

This chain links TRBV27 with TRBJ1-5, with D unclear. Germline V CDR1 and CDR2: MNHEY, SMNVEV (reference sequence). V was pared by 1 base and J by 0 bases, with 13 bases between. This CDR3 has 17 residues. The CDR3 sequence is CASSLYAGKGSNQPQHF. CDR3 bases: TGTGCCAGCAGTTTATATGCGGGCAAGGGTAGCAATCAGCCCCAGCATTTT.

CDR3 protein: CASSRSEDTEAFF. The CDR3, as DNA: TGTGCCAGCAGCCGGAGCGAGGACACTGAAGCTTTCTTT. The gene calls are TRBV11-3 and TRBJ1-1; D unresolved. With 5 bases removed from V and 3 bases from J, the gap between germline ends came to 10 bases. CDR3 length: 13 amino acids. The germline V gene has CDR1 SGHNT and CDR2 YENEEA.

V is TRBV30 and J is TRBJ1-3; D gene unclear. With 3 bases removed from V and 0 bases from J, the gap between germline ends came to 6 bases. Germline CDR1 is GTSNPN and CDR2 is SVGIG (reference sequence). The CDR3 runs to 13 residues. CDR3 in amino acids: CAWRQVSGNTIYF. The DNA for the CDR3 is TGTGCCTGGAGGCAGGTCTCTGGAAACACCATATATTTT.

The CDR3 sequence: CASSPPEGNGQYF. The CDR3 DNA reads as TGTGCCAGCTCACCGCCGGAAGGGAACGGGCAGTACTTC. The gene calls are TRBV18 and TRBJ2-7, with unresolved D. Germline lookup yields CDR1 KGHSH and CDR2 LQKENI. Trimming pared 3 bases from V and 9 bases from J, leaving 15 bases between. The length of the CDR3 is 13 residues.

The V call is TRBV5-1, the J call TRBJ2-7; 10 nucleotides align to TRBD1. Germline trimming cut 3 bases from V and 3 bases from J; bases unmatched to any gene: 15. The CDR3 has 18 amino acids. Per germline, CDR1 SGHRS and CDR2 YFSETQ. CDR3 protein: CASSSYFTGTGVIYEQYF. The CDR3 DNA follows: TGCGCCAGCAGCTCATACTTTACCGGGACAGGGGTTATCTACGAGCAGTACTTC.

The chain carries TRBV6-1 and TRBJ1-4; a possible D gene is TRBD1 (6 bases). Germline V gene data show CDR1 as MNHNS and CDR2 as SASEGT. The ends were cut back, 1 base at V and 8 bases at J, with 14 bases in the middle. The CDR3 has 15 residues. Written as DNA, the CDR3 is TGTGCCAGCAGTGAAGTCCCAGGGGTCTTCGAAAAACTGTTTTTT. It yields the protein CASSEVPGVFEKLFF.

This clone is a singleton in its sample. The chain has TRBV15 and TRBJ1-2, with 7 bases identical to TRBD1. This CDR3 comprises 17 residues. From germline, CDR1 is LNHNV and CDR2 YYDKDF (reference sequence). The J segment lost 0 bases and the V segment lost 3 bases, leaving 10 bases of the junction unmatched. The CDR3 here is CATSSYRQGRANYGYTF. The CDR3 region has the DNA TGTGCCACCAGCAGCTATCGACAGGGTCGGGCTAACTATGGCTACACCTTC. The full variable domain, in which reference TRBV15 and TRBJ1-2 provide the parts outside the CDR3, is DAMVIQNPRYQVTQFGKPVTLSCSQTLNHNVMYWYQQKSSQAPKLLFHYYDKDFNNEADTPDNFQSRRPNTSFCFLDIRSPGLGDTAMYLCATSSYRQGRANYGYTFGSGTRLTVV.

A remark on this clone: This likely stems from a read error, as it lies one base from a far larger clone. The chain carries TRBV6-9 and TRBJ1-2; TRBD1 agrees at 9 bases. In germline, CDR1 is MNHGY, CDR2 SVAAGI. V lost 5 bases, J lost 1 base, and 5 bases stayed unmatched. The CDR3 has 15 amino acids. CDR3 bases: TGTGCCAGCAGTAACCGACAGGGGGGTAACTATGGCTACACCTTC. Translated, it gives CASSNRQGGNYGYTF.

The rearrangement uses TRBV4-1 and TRBJ1-1, with TRBD1 as a possible D gene (5 bases). The CDR3 loop spans 13 amino acids. V lost 0 bases, J lost 6 bases, and 8 bases lay in between. Germline loops: CDR1 MGHRA, CDR2 YSYEKL. CDR3 nucleotides: TGCGCCAGCAGCCAAGAGGGGGTGTCTGAAGCTTTCTTT. Translation gives CASSQEGVSEAFF.

The rearrangement links TRBV4-2 to TRBJ2-7; no firm D call. CDR1 is LGHNA, CDR2 YNFKEQ, per germline. This CDR3 spans 15 amino acids. V was trimmed by 0 bases and J by 0 bases, leaving 9 bases between them. The CDR3 spells CASSQEPASSYEQYF. The CDR3 region has the DNA TGTGCCAGCAGCCAAGAACCCGCGAGCTCCTACGAGCAGTACTTC.